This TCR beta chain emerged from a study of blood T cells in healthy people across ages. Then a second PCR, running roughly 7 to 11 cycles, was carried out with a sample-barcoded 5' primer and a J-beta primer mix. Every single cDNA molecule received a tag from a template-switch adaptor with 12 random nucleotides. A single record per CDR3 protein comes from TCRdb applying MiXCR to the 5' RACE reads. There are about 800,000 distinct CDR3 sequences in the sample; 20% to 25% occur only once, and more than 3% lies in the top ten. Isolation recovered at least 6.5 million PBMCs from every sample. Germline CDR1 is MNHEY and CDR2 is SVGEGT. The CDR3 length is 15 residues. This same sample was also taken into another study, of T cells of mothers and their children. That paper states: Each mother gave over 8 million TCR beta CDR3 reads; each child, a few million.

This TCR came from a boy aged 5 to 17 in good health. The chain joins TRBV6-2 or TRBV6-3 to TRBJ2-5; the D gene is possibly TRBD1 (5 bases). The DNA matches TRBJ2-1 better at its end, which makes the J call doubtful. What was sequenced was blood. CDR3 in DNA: TGTGCCAGCAGTCCCACCGGACGGACAATGATGGAGCAGTTCTTC. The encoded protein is CASSPTGRTMMEQFF.